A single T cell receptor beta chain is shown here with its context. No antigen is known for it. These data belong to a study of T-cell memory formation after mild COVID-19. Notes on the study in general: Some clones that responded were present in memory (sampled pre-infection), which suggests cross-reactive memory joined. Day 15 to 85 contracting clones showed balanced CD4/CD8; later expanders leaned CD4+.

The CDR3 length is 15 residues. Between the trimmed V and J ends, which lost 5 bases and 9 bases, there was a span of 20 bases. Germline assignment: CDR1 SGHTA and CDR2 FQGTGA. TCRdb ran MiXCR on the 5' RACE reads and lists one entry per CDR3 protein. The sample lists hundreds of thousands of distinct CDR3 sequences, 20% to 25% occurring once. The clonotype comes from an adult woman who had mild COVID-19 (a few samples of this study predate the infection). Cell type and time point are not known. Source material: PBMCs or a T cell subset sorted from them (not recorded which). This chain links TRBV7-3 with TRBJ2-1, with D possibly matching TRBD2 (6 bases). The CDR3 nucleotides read TGTGCCAGCAGCGGCGCTGACGGGGGTTGGGGTGAGCAGTTCTTC. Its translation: CASSGADGGWGEQFF.